These 12 T cell receptor beta chains share one sample of origin, sequenced in a study of OX40 agonist ivuxolimab in advanced cancers. Repertoires were generated with immunoSEQ multiplex PCR, while TCRdb's copy carries only in-frame clones and drops some. The sample has 9,000 to 10,000 clones, 70% seen once. The material was CD4+ or CD8+ T cells sorted from blood, obtained in a trial of the OX40 agonist ivuxolimab. The receptors stem from an adult with an advanced solid tumor such as melanoma, head and neck, liver or kidney cancer.

The chain joins TRBV30 to TRBJ2-1; 8 nucleotides agree with TRBD1. The junction had 4 bases not matched to a gene; V was cut back by 8 bases and J by 1 base. Looked up from germline, CDR1 is GTSNPN and CDR2 is SVGIG (reference sequence). The CDR3 covers 13 residues. DNA for the CDR3: TGTGCCCGCCGGGACAGGTCCTACAATGAGCAGTTCTTC. It translates to CARRDRSYNEQFF. The full variable domain, its missing parts supplied by reference TRBV30 and TRBJ2-1, is SQTIHQWPATLVQPVGSPLSLECTVEGTSNPNLYWYRQAAGRGLQLLFYSVGIGQISSEVPQNLSASRPQDRQFILSSKKLLLSDSGFYLCARRDRSYNEQFFGPGTRLTVL.

This clone turned up a few times. The chain links TRBV29-1 to TRBJ2-2; possibly TRBD1 for D (5 bases). This CDR3 has 15 amino acids. CDR1 and CDR2 from the germline V gene are SQVTM and ANQGSEA. V was pared by 5 bases and J by 2 bases, with 15 bases between. CDR3 loop: CSVSNLGDNTGELFF. Here the CDR3 DNA reads TGCAGCGTTTCCAACCTAGGGGATAACACCGGGGAGCTGTTTTTT.

This clone was picked up a small number of times. The chain couples TRBV7-6 to TRBJ2-7; 10 nucleotides agree with TRBD1. V shed 5 bases, J shed 2 bases, and the junction held 3 bases outside the gene matches. Germline V gives CDR1 SGHVS, CDR2 FNYEAQ. This CDR3 region has 14 residues. The CDR3 region has the DNA TGTGCCAGCAGCCCCGGACAGGGGGCCTACGAGCAGTACTTC. As protein: CASSPGQGAYEQYF.

The rearrangement links TRBV6-4 to TRBJ1-2; D perhaps matches TRBD1 (6 bases). The CDR3 contains 14 residues. CDR1 is MRHNA, CDR2 SNTAGT, per germline. The ends were cut back, 0 bases at V and 7 bases at J, with 12 bases in the middle. The CDR3 loop is CASSDSNRAAGYTF. In nucleotides, the CDR3 is TGTGCCAGCAGTGACTCGAACAGGGCGGCTGGCTACACCTTC.

The chain uses TRBV4-1 and TRBJ2-7, with a weak D call TRBD1 (5 bases). V was shortened by 5 bases and J by 5 bases, with 16 bases between the two germline ends. The CDR3 consists of 14 residues. The germline gives CDR1 MGHRA, CDR2 YSYEKL. CDR3 region: CASSDDQGTNEQYF. Written as DNA, the CDR3 is TGCGCCAGCAGCGACGACCAGGGAACAAACGAGCAGTACTTC.

This clone has only a few counts. The rearrangement links TRBV4-2 to TRBJ2-1, with 16 bases identical to TRBD2. Germline lookup yields CDR1 LGHNA and CDR2 YNFKEQ. This CDR3 has 19 residues. The V and J ends lost 4 bases and 3 bases, in that order; junction bases with no gene match: 9. DNA of the CDR3: TGTGCCAGCAGCCCCCAGGGACTAGCGGGGGGGACCCTCTACAATGAGCAGTTCTTC. Its translation: CASSPQGLAGGTLYNEQFF.

The J gene is TRBJ1-6, the V gene TRBV9; D uncertain. Trimming pared 4 bases from V and 8 bases from J, leaving 10 bases between. The CDR3 length is 13 residues. Germline CDR1 reads SGDLS; CDR2 reads YYNGEE. The CDR3 DNA reads as TGTGCCAGCAGCCCCACCCCTGATTCACCCCTCCACTTT. This sequence encodes CASSPTPDSPLHF.

This CDR3 is CASSFPGQGAYGYTF. Here the CDR3 DNA reads TGTGCCAGCAGTTTCCCTGGACAGGGGGCCTATGGCTACACCTTC. The rearrangement uses TRBV28 and TRBJ1-2; 11 bases are a match to TRBD1. The CDR3 is 15 amino acids. The V gene end was trimmed by 3 bases and the J gene end by 4 bases; junction bases not matched to a gene: 4. Germline CDR1 MDHEN, CDR2 SYDVKM.

The chain joins TRBV9 to TRBJ2-3, with 7 bases lining up with TRBD1. CDR3 length equals 14 residues. Trimming at V came to 4 bases and at J to 4 bases, leaving 6 bases not matched to a gene. CDR1 and CDR2 from the germline V gene are SGDLS and YYNGEE. In DNA, the CDR3 is TGTGCCAGCAGCCTAAGCACAGGGGCAGATACGCAGTATTTT. The encoded protein is CASSLSTGADTQYF. Full variable domain (outside the CDR3, taken from reference TRBV9 and TRBJ2-3): DSGVTQTPKHLITATGQRVTLRCSPRSGDLSVYWYQQSLDQGLQFLIQYYNGEERAKGNILERFSAQQFPDLHSELNLSSLELGDSALYFCASSLSTGADTQYFGPGTRLTVL.

This chain connects TRBV5-1 to TRBJ1-1, with 11 nucleotides matching TRBD1. Looked up from germline, CDR1 is SGHRS and CDR2 is YFSETQ. CDR3 length: 14 residues. Trimming cost V 3 bases and J 6 bases; bases outside gene matches: 4. DNA of the CDR3: TGCGCCAGCAGCTCCGGACAGGGGGCTTCTGAAGCTTTCTTT. This codes for CASSSGQGASEAFF.

This sequence joins TRBV5-4 and TRBJ2-5; 7 positions match TRBD1. Germline CDR1 SGHNT, CDR2 YYREEE (reference sequence). Losses at the gene ends were 0 bases for V and 2 bases for J; bases not matched to a gene: 10. The CDR3 has 17 residues. CDR3 region: CASSLAGGWDAQETQYF. In nucleotides, the CDR3 is TGTGCCAGCAGCTTGGCAGGGGGATGGGATGCTCAAGAGACCCAGTACTTC.

Only one count was recorded for this clone. The J gene is TRBJ2-1, the V gene TRBV2; D call uncertain. The germline V gene has CDR1 SNHLY and CDR2 FYNNEI. CDR3 size: 11 residues. Trimming cost V 6 bases and J 4 bases, with 4 bases left between them. CDR3 residues: CASRVYNEQFF. DNA for the CDR3: TGTGCCAGCAGGGTTTACAATGAGCAGTTCTTC. The full variable domain, its missing parts supplied by reference TRBV2 and TRBJ2-1, is EPEVTQTPSHQVTQMGQEVILRCVPISNHLYFYWYRQILGQKVEFLVSFYNNEISEKSEIFDDQFSVERPDGSNFTLKIRSTKLEDSAMYFCASRVYNEQFFGPGTRLTVL.